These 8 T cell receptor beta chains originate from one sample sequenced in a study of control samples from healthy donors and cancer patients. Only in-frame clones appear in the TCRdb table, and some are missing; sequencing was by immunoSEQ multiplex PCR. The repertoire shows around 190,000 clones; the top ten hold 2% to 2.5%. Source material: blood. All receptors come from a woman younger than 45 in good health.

The CDR3 loop reads CSVEGRATNEKLFF. DNA of the CDR3: TGCAGCGTTGAGGGCAGGGCAACTAATGAAAAACTGTTTTTT. This rearrangement joins TRBV29-1 to TRBJ1-4; D is perhaps TRBD1 (5 bases). The V gene's germline CDR1 is SQVTM and CDR2 ANQGSEA. The CDR3 runs 14 residues. V lost 3 bases and J lost 0, with 8 bases in between.

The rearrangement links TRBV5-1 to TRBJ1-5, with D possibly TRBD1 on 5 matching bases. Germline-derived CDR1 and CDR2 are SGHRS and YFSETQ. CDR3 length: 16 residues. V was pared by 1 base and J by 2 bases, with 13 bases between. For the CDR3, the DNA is TGCGCCAGCAGCTTGCAGGGACCTAATGGCAATCAGCCCCAGCATTTT. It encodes CASSLQGPNGNQPQHF.

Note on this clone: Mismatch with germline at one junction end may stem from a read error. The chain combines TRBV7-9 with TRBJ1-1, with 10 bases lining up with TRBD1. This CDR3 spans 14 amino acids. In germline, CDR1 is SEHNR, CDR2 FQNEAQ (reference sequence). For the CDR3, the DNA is TGTGCCAGCAGCTTAGCCGACAGGGGGCAGGAAATTATATTT. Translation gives CASSLADRGQEIIF.

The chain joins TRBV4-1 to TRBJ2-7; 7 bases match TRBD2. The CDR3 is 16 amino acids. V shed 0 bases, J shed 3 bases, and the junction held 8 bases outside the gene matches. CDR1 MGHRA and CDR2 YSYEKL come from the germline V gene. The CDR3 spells CASSQDPSGVSYEQYF. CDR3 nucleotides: TGCGCCAGCAGCCAAGATCCCAGCGGGGTCAGCTACGAGCAGTACTTC.

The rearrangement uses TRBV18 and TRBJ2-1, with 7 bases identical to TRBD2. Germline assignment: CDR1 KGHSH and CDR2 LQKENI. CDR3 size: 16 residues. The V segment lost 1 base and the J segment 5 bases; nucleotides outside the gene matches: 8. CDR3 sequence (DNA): TGTGCCAGCTCACCACAAGTCCTAGCGGTAGACAATGAGCAGTTCTTC. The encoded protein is CASSPQVLAVDNEQFF.

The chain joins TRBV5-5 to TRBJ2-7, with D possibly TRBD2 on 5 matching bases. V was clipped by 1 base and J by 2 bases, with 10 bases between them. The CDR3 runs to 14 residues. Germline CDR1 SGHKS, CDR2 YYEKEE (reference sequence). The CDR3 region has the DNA TGTGCCAGCAGCTTGTCGGTGGGAGCCTACGAGCAGTACTTC. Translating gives CASSLSVGAYEQYF.

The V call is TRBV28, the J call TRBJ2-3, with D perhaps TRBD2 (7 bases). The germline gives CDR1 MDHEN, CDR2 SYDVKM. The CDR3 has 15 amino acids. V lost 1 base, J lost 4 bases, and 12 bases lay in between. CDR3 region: CASSLFSGGPDTQYF. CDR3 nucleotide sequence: TGTGCCAGCAGTTTATTTTCCGGGGGGCCAGATACGCAGTATTTT.

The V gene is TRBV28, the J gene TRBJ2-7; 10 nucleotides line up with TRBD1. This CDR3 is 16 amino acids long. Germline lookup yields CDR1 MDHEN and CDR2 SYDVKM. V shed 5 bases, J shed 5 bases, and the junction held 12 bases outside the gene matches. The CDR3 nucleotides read TGTGCCAGCAGTCTGCTACCTGGGACAGGGGTCGACGAGCAGTACTTC. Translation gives CASSLLPGTGVDEQYF.